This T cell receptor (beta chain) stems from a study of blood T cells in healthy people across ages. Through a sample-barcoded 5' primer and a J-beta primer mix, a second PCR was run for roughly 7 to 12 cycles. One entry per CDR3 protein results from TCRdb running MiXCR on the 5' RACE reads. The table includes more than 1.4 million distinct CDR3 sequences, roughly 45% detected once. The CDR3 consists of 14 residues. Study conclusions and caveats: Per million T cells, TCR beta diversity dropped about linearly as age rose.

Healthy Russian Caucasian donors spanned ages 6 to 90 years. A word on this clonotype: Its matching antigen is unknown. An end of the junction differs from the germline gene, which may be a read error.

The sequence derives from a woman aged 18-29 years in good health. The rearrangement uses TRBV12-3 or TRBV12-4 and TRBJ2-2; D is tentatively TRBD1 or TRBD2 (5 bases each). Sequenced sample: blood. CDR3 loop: CASSLDRINGEPFF. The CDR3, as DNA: TGTGCCAGCAGTTTAGACAGGATTAACGGGGAGCCGTTTTTT.